One sample yielded the 21 T cell receptor beta chains listed below, sequenced in a study of tumor-infiltrating lymphocytes in localized non-small cell lung cancer (dated by TCRdb to the early 2020s). The library was obtained by the immunoSEQ multiplex PCR assay. Here the immuneACCESS table is served through TCRdb, limited to in-frame sequences with V and J called. Missing clones are a known gap in these copies; in checked studies unresolved V genes cover under half, and the rest lacks a known reason. The sample table lists 10,000 or so clones, approximately 77% of them with a count of one. Less than 25% of the sample is taken by the ten largest. Sequenced input: lung tumor tissue. The receptors stem from a human donor with non-small cell lung cancer.

The chain joins TRBV27 to TRBJ2-7, with 8 nucleotides matching TRBD1. Unmatched junction bases numbered 10, after V lost 6 bases and J lost 3 bases. Germline V gene lookup returns CDR1 MNHEY and CDR2 SMNVEV (reference sequence). The length of the CDR3 is 15 residues. CDR3 sequence (DNA): TGTGCCAGCAGCTTTCTCACTGGACAGGGCTACGAGCAGTACTTC. This gives the protein CASSFLTGQGYEQYF.

V gene TRBV4-1 combines with J gene TRBJ1-6; 9 positions agree with TRBD1. Germline assignment: CDR1 MGHRA and CDR2 YSYEKL. The CDR3 length is 15 residues. V lost 1 base and J lost 9; bases outside the gene matches: 4. The CDR3 spells CASSQGDRGSSPLHF. CDR3 DNA sequence: TGCGCCAGCAGCCAAGGCGACAGGGGGAGTTCACCCCTCCACTTT.

This clone is a singleton in its sample. The chain employs TRBV4-1 and TRBJ2-7; D possibly uses TRBD1 or TRBD2 (6 bases each). Germline V lookup: CDR1 MGHRA, CDR2 YSYEKL. V shed 1 base and J shed 4 bases, with 17 bases lying between them. This CDR3 has 16 amino acids. This CDR3 is CASSQGGGQGPYEQYF. CDR3 sequence (DNA): TGCGCCAGCAGCCAAGGGGGAGGCCAGGGGCCTTACGAGCAGTACTTC.

This clone was counted between two and nine times. V gene TRBV5-1 combines with J gene TRBJ1-1; 8 bases are shared with TRBD1. After removal of 6 bases from V and 4 bases from J, the junction contained 8 bases not matched to a gene. This CDR3 is 14 amino acids long. Germline V lookup: CDR1 SGHRS, CDR2 YFSETQ. Here the CDR3 DNA reads TGCGCCAGCACCCATCAGGGGGCGGGCACTGAAGCTTTCTTT. This codes for CASTHQGAGTEAFF. Variable domain in full (rest from reference TRBV5-1 and TRBJ1-1): KAGVTQTPRYLIKTRGQQVTLSCSPISGHRSVSWYQQTPGQGLQFLFEYFSETQRNKGNFPGRFSGRQFSNSRSEMNVSTLELGDSALYLCASTHQGAGTEAFFGQGTRLTVV.

J is TRBJ2-5 and V is TRBV6-1, with D possibly TRBD2 on 7 matching bases. V dropped 5 bases and J dropped 5 bases, with 15 bases sitting between them. Germline V lookup: CDR1 MNHNS, CDR2 SASEGT. The CDR3 loop spans 14 amino acids. The CDR3 is CASSLRGARETQYF. The DNA for the CDR3 is TGTGCCAGCAGTCTCCGGGGGGCCCGGGAGACCCAGTACTTC.

This clone showed up just a few times. The genes are TRBV27 and TRBJ2-2; D is uncertain. This CDR3 is built from 14 residues. The V gene's germline CDR1 is MNHEY and CDR2 SMNVEV (reference sequence). V was cut by 2 bases and J by 6 bases, with 10 bases left in between. The CDR3 DNA reads as TGTGCCAGCAGTTTAGCTGCTGTGCCCGGGGAGCTGTTTTTT. This codes for CASSLAAVPGELFF.

The chain joins TRBV19 to TRBJ1-2; TRBD1 matches at 7 bases. Germline trimming cut 7 bases from V and 4 bases from J; bases unmatched to any gene: 9. From germline, CDR1 is LNHDA and CDR2 SQIVND (reference sequence). This CDR3 comprises 14 residues. For the CDR3, the DNA is TGTGCCAGTACCCGACAGGGTCGTTCCTATGGCTACACCTTC. Amino acids: CASTRQGRSYGYTF. The variable domain in full, with the rest retrieved from reference TRBV19 and TRBJ1-2, is DGGITQSPKYLFRKEGQNVTLSCEQNLNHDAMYWYRQDPGQGLRLIYYSQIVNDFQKGDIAEGYSVSREKKESFPLTVTSAQKNPTAFYLCASTRQGRSYGYTFGSGTRLTVV.

This chain uses TRBV5-1 with TRBJ1-1, with unresolved D. Germline lookup yields CDR1 SGHRS and CDR2 YFSETQ. Trimming cost V 5 bases and J 5 bases, with 13 bases left between them. The CDR3 loop spans 13 amino acids. CDR3 in DNA: TGCGCCAGCAGATTCAACGGAGGGACTGAAGCTTTCTTT. Protein: CASRFNGGTEAFF.

This clone was found a few times. The chain couples TRBV9 to TRBJ1-5; D gene ambiguous. Germline V gives CDR1 SGDLS, CDR2 YYNGEE. V gave up 4 bases and J gave up 4 bases, with 9 bases separating them. This CDR3 comprises 13 residues. This chain's CDR3 is CASSTTQNQPQHF. The CDR3 region has the DNA TGTGCCAGCAGCACGACCCAGAATCAGCCCCAGCATTTT.

The chain links TRBV7-2 to TRBJ2-3; D could derive from TRBD1 or TRBD2 (6 bases each). CDR1 and CDR2 from the germline V gene are SGHTA and FQGNSA. V lost 1 base and J 7 bases, leaving 9 bases between the germline ends. This CDR3 comprises 13 residues. For the CDR3, the DNA is TGTGCCAGCAGCTTAGGGGGGGCTAATACGCAGTATTTT. Its protein product is CASSLGGANTQYF.

The CDR3 region is CASSDLGGSPLHF. As DNA, the CDR3 is TGTGCCAGCAGTGACCTGGGGGGTTCACCCCTCCACTTT. The rearrangement uses TRBV6-1 and TRBJ1-6, with D possibly matching TRBD1 (5 bases). The CDR3 length is 13 residues. Germline CDR1 MNHNS, CDR2 SASEGT. V lost 3 bases and J lost 9, with 9 bases in between.

The chain carries TRBV4-1 and TRBJ1-3, with unresolved D. From germline, CDR1 is MGHRA and CDR2 YSYEKL. The CDR3 spans 15 residues. V was shortened by 0 bases and J by 7 bases, with 13 bases between the two germline ends. CDR3 sequence reads: CASSQDYSGSNTIYF. The CDR3 DNA reads TGCGCCAGCAGCCAAGATTATTCGGGTTCGAACACCATATATTTT.

V gene TRBV7-9 combines with J gene TRBJ2-1; D gene ambiguous. This CDR3 region has 17 residues. From germline, CDR1 is SEHNR and CDR2 FQNEAQ (reference sequence). V was pared by 0 bases and J by 0 bases, with 12 bases between. The CDR3 spells CASSLAPTDSSYNEQFF. DNA for the CDR3: TGTGCCAGCAGCTTAGCGCCGACGGATAGCTCCTACAATGAGCAGTTCTTC.

V and J are TRBV30 and TRBJ1-5; TRBD1 is a possible D gene (6 bases). This CDR3 contains 14 residues. CDR1 is GTSNPN and CDR2 is SVGIG in the germline V gene (reference sequence). V lost 3 bases, J lost 3 bases, and 12 bases lay in between. The CDR3 here is CAWSRGGFNQPQHF. The CDR3 DNA sequence: TGTGCCTGGAGCCGAGGGGGGTTCAATCAGCCCCAGCATTTT.

The V and J genes are TRBV5-5 and TRBJ2-7; no definite D call. Trimming removed 0 bases at V and 0 bases at J, with 7 bases between. CDR3 length: 14 residues. CDR1 is SGHKS and CDR2 is YYEKEE in the germline V gene (reference sequence). CDR3 sequence (DNA): TGTGCCAGCAGCTTGGAGGTGGTCTCCTACGAGCAGTACTTC. It yields the protein CASSLEVVSYEQYF.

This clone is medium-sized in the sample. The CDR3 coding sequence is TGTGCCAGCAGGAGGGTAGCAATCAATCAGCCCCAGCATTTT. It codes for CASRRVAINQPQHF. The V gene is TRBV2, the J gene TRBJ1-5; no reliable D call. Trimming removed 6 bases at V and 3 bases at J, with 12 bases between. Germline CDR1 and CDR2: SNHLY and FYNNEI. The CDR3 loop spans 14 amino acids.

CDR3 sequence (DNA): TGTGCCAGCAGCAACCCCCGGACTAGCAGCAATGAGCAGTTCTTC. This codes for CASSNPRTSSNEQFF. This chain links TRBV11-3 with TRBJ2-1; 8 bases align to TRBD2. J lost 6 bases, V lost 5 bases, and 9 bases had no gene match. The CDR3 is 15 residues long. Germline V lookup: CDR1 SGHNT, CDR2 YENEEA.

The rearrangement joins TRBV6-1 to TRBJ1-4; D call uncertain. V lost 2 bases and J 4 bases, leaving 8 bases between the germline ends. Germline loops: CDR1 MNHNS, CDR2 SASEGT. This CDR3 is 14 amino acids long. CDR3 protein: CASSELVGNEKLFF. The DNA of the CDR3 is TGTGCCAGCAGTGAACTCGTGGGTAATGAAAAACTGTTTTTT.

The rearrangement joins TRBV5-1 to TRBJ1-6; D is uncertain. The CDR3 extends over 14 amino acids. Per the germline V gene, CDR1 is SGHRS and CDR2 is YFSETQ. With 1 base removed from V and 10 bases from J, the gap between germline ends came to 12 bases. CDR3 sequence: CASSLKDHQSPLHF. The CDR3 coding sequence is TGCGCCAGCAGCTTGAAGGACCATCAGTCACCCCTCCACTTT.

This clone was seen only a few times. The V call is TRBV29-1, the J call TRBJ1-1, with TRBD1 matching over 9 bases. Germline CDR1 and CDR2: SQVTM and ANQGSEA. After removal of 7 bases from V and 0 bases from J, the junction contained 3 bases not matched to a gene. The CDR3 has 13 amino acids. The CDR3 here is CSGTGAMNTEAFF. The CDR3 region has the DNA TGCAGCGGGACAGGGGCAATGAACACTGAAGCTTTCTTT.

The chain employs TRBV19 and TRBJ1-5, with D hard to call. CDR3 length: 16 amino acids. Germline V gives CDR1 LNHDA, CDR2 SQIVND (reference sequence). Deletions cut 3 bases from V and 0 bases from J, with 12 bases between. The CDR3 loop reads CASSMLGMGSNQPQHF. The CDR3 coding sequence is TGTGCCAGTAGTATGTTGGGGATGGGTAGCAATCAGCCCCAGCATTTT.